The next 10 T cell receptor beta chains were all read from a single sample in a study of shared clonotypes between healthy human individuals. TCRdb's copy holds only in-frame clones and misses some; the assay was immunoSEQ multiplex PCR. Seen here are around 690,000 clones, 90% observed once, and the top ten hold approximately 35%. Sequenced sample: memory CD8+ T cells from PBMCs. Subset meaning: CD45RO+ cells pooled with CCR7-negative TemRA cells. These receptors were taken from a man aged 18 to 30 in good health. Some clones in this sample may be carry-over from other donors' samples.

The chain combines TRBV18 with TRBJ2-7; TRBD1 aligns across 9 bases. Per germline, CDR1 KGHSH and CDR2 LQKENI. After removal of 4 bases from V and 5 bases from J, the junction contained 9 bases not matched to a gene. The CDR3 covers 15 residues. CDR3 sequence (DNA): TGTGCCAGCTCACAGCCGGGACAGGGTGTGCACGAGCAGTACTTC. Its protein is CASSQPGQGVHEQYF.

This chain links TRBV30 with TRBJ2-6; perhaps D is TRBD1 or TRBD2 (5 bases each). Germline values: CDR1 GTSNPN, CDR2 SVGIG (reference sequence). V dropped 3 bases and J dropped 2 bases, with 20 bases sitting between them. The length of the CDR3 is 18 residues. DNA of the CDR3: TGTGCCTGGAGCCGGGACCGCAAGCTCTATCCTGGGGCCAACGTCCTGACTTTC. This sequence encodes CAWSRDRKLYPGANVLTF.

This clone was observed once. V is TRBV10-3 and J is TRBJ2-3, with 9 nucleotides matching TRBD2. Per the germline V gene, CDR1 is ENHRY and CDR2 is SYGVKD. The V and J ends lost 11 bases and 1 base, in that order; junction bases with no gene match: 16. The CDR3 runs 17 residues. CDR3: CAVGQTGTSKGTDTQYF. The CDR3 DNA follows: TGTGCCGTGGGCCAAACCGGGACTAGCAAGGGCACAGATACGCAGTATTTT.

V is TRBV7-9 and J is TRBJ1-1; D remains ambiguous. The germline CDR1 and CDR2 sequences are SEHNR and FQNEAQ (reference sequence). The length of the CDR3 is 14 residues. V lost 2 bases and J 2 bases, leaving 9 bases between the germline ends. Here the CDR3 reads CASSLNPENTEAFF. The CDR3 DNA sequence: TGTGCCAGCAGCTTAAATCCAGAAAACACTGAAGCTTTCTTT.

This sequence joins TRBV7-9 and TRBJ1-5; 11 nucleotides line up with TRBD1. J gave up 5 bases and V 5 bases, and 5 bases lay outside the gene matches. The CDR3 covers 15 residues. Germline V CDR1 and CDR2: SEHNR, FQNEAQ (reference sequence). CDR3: CASSGQGAIDQPQHF. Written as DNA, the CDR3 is TGTGCCAGCAGCGGACAGGGGGCAATTGATCAGCCCCAGCATTTT.

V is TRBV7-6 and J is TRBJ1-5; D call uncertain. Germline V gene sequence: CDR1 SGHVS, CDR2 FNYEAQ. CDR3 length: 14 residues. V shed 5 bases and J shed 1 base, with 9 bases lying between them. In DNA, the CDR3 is TGTGCCAGCAGCCTTGACTGGAGCAATCAGCCCCAGCATTTT. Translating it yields CASSLDWSNQPQHF.

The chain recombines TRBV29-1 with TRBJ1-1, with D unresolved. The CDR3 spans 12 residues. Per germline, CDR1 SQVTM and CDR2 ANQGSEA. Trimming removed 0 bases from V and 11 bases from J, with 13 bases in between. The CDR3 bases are TGCAGCGTTGAAGATATAGCGGCAGAGGCTTTCTTT. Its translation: CSVEDIAAEAFF.

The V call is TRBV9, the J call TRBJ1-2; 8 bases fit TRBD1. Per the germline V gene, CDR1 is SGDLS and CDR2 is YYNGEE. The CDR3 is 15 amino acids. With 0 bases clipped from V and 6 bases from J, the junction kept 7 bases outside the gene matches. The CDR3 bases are TGTGCCAGCAGCGTAGCCGGCAGGGGGCTGGATGGCTACACCTTC. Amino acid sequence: CASSVAGRGLDGYTF. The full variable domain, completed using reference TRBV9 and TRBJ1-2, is DSGVTQTPKHLITATGQRVTLRCSPRSGDLSVYWYQQSLDQGLQFLIQYYNGEERAKGNILERFSAQQFPDLHSELNLSSLELGDSALYFCASSVAGRGLDGYTFGSGTRLTVV.

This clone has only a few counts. The CDR3 here is CASTNHDTGELFF. The CDR3, as DNA: TGTGCCAGCACCAATCACGACACCGGGGAGCTGTTTTTT. J is TRBJ2-2 and V is TRBV27; no reliable D call. Trimming left V 7 bases short and J 3 bases short, with 9 bases between. The V gene's germline CDR1 is MNHEY and CDR2 SMNVEV (reference sequence). The CDR3 runs to 13 residues.

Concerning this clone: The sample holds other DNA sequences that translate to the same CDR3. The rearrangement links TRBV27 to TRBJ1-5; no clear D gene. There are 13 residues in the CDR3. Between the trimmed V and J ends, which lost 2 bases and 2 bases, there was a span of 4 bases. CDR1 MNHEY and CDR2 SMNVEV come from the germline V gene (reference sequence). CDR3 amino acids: CASSLTGNQPQHF. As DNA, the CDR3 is TGTGCCAGCAGTTTAACGGGCAATCAGCCCCAGCATTTT.